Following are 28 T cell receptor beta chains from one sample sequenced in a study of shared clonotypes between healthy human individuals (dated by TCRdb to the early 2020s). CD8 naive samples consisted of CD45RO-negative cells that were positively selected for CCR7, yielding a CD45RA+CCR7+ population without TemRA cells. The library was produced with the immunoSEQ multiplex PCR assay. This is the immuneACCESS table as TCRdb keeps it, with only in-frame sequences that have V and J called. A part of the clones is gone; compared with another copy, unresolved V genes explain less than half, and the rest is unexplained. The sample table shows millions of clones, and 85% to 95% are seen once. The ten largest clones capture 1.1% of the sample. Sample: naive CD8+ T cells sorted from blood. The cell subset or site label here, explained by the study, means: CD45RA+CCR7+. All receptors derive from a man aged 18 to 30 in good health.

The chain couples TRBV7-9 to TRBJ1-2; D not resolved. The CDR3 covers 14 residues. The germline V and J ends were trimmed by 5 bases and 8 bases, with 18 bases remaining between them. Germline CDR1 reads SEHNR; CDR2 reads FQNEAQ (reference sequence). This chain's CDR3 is CASSAPNAGGGYTF. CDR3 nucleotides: TGTGCCAGCAGCGCCCCTAACGCGGGCGGGGGCTACACCTTC.

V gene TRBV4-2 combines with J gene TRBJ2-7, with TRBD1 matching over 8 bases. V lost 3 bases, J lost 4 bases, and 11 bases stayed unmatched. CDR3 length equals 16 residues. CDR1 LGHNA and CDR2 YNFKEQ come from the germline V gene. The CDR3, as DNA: TGTGCCAGCAGCCATCCTATTACAGGGGGTGGTTACGAGCAGTACTTC. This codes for CASSHPITGGGYEQYF.

This CDR3 is CASSRAQGPDTQYF. Here the CDR3 DNA reads TGTGCCAGCAGCCGGGCCCAGGGGCCAGATACGCAGTATTTT. The V call is TRBV27, the J call TRBJ2-3, with D maybe TRBD1 (6 bases). V lost 6 bases and J 4 bases, leaving 14 bases between the germline ends. The CDR3 length is 14 residues. Germline V gene sequence: CDR1 MNHEY, CDR2 SMNVEV (reference sequence).

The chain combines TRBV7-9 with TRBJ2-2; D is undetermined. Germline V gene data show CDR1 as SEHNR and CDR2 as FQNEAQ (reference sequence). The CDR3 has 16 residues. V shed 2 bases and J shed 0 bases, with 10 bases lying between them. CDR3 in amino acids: CASSLSIAANTGELFF. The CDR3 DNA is TGTGCCAGCAGCTTAAGTATCGCAGCGAACACCGGGGAGCTGTTTTTT.

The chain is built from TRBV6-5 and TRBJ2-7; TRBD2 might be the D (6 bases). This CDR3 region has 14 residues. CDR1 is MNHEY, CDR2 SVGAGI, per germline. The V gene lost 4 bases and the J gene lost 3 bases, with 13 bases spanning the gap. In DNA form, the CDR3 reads TGTGCCAGCAGTTCACCGGGACTCTTCTACGAGCAGTACTTC. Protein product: CASSSPGLFYEQYF.

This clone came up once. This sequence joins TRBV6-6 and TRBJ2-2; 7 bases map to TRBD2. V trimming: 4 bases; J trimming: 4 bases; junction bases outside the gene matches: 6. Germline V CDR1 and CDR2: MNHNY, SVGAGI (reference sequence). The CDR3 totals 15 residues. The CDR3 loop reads CASSWEGGLTGELFF. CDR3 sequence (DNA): TGTGCCAGCAGTTGGGAGGGCGGCCTCACCGGGGAGCTGTTTTTT.

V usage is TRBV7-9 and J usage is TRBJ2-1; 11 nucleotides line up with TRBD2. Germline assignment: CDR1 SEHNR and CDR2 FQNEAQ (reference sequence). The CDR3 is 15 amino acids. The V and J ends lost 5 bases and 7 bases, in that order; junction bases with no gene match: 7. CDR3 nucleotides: TGTGCCAGCAGCGGTAGCGGGAGGGCCCAAAATGAGCAGTTCTTC. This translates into CASSGSGRAQNEQFF.

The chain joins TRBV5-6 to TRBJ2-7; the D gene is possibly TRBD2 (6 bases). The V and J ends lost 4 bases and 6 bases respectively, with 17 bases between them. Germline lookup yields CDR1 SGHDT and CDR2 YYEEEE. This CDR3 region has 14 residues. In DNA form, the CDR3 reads TGTGCCAGCAGCGTTCGGGACTCGTGGGGCGAGCAGTACTTC. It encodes CASSVRDSWGEQYF.

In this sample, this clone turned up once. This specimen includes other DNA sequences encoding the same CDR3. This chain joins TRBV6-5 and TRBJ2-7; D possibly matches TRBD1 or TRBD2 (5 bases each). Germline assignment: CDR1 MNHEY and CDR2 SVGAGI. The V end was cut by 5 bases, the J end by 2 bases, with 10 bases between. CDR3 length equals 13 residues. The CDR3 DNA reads TGTGCCAGCAGTGAGGGACCGACCTACGAGCAGTACTTC. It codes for CASSEGPTYEQYF.

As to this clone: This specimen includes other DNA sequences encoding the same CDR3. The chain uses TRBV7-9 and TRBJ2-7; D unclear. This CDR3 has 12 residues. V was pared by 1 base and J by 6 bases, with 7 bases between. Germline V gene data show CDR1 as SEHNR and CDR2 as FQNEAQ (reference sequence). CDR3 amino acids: CASSLVRTEQYF. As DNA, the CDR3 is TGTGCCAGCAGCTTAGTACGGACCGAGCAGTACTTC.

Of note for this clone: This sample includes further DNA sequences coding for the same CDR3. CDR3 DNA sequence: TGTGCCAGCAGTTTAAAGGGGCCTAACTATGGCTACACCTTC. Translating gives CASSLKGPNYGYTF. This chain uses TRBV27 with TRBJ1-2, with TRBD1 as a possible D gene (5 bases). Germline V gene lookup returns CDR1 MNHEY and CDR2 SMNVEV (reference sequence). Between the trimmed V and J ends, which lost 2 bases and 0 bases, there was a span of 7 bases. The CDR3 contains 14 residues.

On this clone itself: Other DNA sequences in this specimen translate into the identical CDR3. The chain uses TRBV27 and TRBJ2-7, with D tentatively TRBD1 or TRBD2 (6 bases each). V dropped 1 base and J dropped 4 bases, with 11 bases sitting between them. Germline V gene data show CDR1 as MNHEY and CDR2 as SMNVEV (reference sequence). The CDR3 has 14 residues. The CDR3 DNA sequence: TGTGCCAGCAGTTTATTAGGGGGGAGGTACGAGCAGTACTTC. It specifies CASSLLGGRYEQYF.

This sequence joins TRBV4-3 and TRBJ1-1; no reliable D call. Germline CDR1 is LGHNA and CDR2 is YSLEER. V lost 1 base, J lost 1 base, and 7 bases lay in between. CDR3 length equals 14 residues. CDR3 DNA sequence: TGCGCCAGCAGCCAAGGTGAGGGGAACACTGAAGCTTTCTTT. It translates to CASSQGEGNTEAFF.

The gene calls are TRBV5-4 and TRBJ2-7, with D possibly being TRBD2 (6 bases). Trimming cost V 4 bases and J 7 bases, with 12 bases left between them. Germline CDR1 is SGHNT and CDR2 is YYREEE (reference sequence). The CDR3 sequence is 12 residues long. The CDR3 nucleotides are TGTGCCAGCAGCGGGGGGTCGGGAGAGCAGTACTTC. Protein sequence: CASSGGSGEQYF.

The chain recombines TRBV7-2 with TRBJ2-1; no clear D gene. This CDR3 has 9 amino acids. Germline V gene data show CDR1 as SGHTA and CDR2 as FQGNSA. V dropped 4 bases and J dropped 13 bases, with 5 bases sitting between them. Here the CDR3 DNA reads TGTGCCAGCAGCTCCTTACAGTTCTTC. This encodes CASSSLQFF. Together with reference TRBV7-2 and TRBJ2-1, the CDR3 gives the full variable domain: GAGVSQSPSNKVTEKGKDVELRCDPISGHTALYWYRQSLGQGLEFLIYFQGNSAPDKSGLPSDRFSAERTGGSVSTLTIQRTQQEDSAVYLCASSSLQFFGPGTRLTVL.

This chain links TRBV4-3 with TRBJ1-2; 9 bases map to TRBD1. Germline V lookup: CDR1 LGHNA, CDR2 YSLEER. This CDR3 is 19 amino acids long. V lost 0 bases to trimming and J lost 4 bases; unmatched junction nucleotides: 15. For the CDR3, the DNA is TGCGCCAGCAGCCAAGAGCCGATGTATGAGGACAGGGGAGCCTATGGCTACACCTTC. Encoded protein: CASSQEPMYEDRGAYGYTF.

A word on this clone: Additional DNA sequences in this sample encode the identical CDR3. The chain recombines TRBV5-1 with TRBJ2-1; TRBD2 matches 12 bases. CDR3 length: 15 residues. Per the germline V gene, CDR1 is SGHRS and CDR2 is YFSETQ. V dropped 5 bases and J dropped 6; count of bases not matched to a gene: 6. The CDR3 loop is CASSLAGGPFNEQFF. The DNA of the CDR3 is TGCGCCAGCAGTCTAGCGGGGGGGCCCTTCAATGAGCAGTTCTTC.

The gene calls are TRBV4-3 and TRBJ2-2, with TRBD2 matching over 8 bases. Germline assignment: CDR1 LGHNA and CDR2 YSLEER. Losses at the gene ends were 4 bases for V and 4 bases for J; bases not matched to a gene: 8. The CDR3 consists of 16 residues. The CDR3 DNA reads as TGCGCCAGCAGCCGCAGTAGCGGGATGGGCACCGGGGAGCTGTTTTTT. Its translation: CASSRSSGMGTGELFF.

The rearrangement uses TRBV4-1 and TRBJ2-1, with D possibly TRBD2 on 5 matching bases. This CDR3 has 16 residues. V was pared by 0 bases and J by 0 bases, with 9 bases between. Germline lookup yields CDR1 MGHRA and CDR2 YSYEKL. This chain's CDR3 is CASSQDLASSYNEQFF. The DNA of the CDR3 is TGCGCCAGCAGCCAAGATTTAGCGTCCTCCTACAATGAGCAGTTCTTC.

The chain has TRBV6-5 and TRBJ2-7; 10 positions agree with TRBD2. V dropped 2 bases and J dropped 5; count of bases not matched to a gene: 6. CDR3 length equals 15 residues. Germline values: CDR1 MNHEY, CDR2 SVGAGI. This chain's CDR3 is CASSYASSGRNEQYF. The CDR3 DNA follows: TGTGCCAGCAGTTACGCCTCTAGCGGGAGAAACGAGCAGTACTTC.

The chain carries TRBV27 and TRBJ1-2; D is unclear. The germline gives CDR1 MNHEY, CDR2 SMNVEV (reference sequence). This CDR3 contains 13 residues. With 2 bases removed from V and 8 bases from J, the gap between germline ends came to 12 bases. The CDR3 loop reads CASSLGSGEGYTF. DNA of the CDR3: TGTGCCAGCAGTTTAGGATCCGGGGAGGGCTACACCTTC.

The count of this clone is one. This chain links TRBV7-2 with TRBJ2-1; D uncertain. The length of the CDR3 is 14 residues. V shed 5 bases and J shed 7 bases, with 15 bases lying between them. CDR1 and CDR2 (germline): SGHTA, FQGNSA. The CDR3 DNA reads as TGTGCCAGCAGCGTTAATAGGGTGGGTAATGAGCAGTTCTTC. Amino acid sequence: CASSVNRVGNEQFF.

The CDR3 region has the DNA TGCAGCGCGGGACAGGGTCGCACAGATACGCAGTATTTT. Its translation is CSAGQGRTDTQYF. The chain couples TRBV29-1 to TRBJ2-3; 9 bases are a match to TRBD1. With 7 bases clipped from V and 1 base from J, the junction kept 3 bases outside the gene matches. The CDR3 has 13 amino acids. Germline CDR1 SQVTM, CDR2 ANQGSEA.

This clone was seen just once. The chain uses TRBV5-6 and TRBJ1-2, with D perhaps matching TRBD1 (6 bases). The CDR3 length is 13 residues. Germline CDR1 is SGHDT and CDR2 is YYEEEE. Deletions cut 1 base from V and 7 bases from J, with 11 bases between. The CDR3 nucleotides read TGTGCCAGCAGCTTGTGGGACACAACTGGCTACACCTTC. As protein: CASSLWDTTGYTF. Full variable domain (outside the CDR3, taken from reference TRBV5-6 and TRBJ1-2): DAGVTQSPTHLIKTRGQQVTLRCSPKSGHDTVSWYQQALGQGPQFIFQYYEEEERQRGNFPDRFSGHQFPNYSSELNVNALLLGDSALYLCASSLWDTTGYTFGSGTRLTVV.

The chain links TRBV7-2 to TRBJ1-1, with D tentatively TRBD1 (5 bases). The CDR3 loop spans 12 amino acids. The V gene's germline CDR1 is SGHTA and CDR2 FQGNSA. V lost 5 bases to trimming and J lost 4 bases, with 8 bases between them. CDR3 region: CASSGGGTEAFF. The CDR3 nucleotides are TGTGCCAGCAGCGGGGGGGGCACTGAAGCTTTCTTT.

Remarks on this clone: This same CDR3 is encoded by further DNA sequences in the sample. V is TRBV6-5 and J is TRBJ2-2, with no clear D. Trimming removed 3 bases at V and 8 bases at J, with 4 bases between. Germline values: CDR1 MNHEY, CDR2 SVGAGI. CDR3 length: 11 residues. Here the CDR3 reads CASSYGGELFF. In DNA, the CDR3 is TGTGCCAGCAGTTATGGGGGGGAGCTGTTTTTT.

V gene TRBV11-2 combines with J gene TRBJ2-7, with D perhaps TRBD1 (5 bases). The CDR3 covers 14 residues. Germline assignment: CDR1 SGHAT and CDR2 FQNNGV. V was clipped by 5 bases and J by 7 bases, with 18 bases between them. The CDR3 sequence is CASSPILGTGEQYF. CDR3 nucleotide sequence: TGTGCCAGCAGCCCCATCCTAGGAACAGGAGAGCAGTACTTC.

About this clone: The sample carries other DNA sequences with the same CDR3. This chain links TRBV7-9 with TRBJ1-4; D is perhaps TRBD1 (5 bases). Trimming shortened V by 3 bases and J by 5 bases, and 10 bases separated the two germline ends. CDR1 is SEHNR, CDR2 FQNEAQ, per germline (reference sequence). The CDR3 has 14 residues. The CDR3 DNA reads TGTGCCAGCAGCTTCGACAGCTTCAATGAAAAACTGTTTTTT. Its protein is CASSFDSFNEKLFF.